The rows below give T cell receptor beta chains drawn from one sample of a study of shared clonotypes between healthy human individuals. Profiled with immunoSEQ multiplex PCR; TCRdb holds only in-frame clones, not every one. The repertoire holds hundreds of thousands of clones, with about 96% as singletons. Sequenced sample: naive CD8+ T cells sorted from blood. The receptors come from a man aged 30 to 45 in good health. Each CDR3 is given with its conserved first and last residue. D genes are given only for firm matches. Expanded clones are given a class, and other clones once, few, many or no size at all.

clone size: .
D gene: .
V gene: TRBV7-9
J gene: TRBJ2-1
CDR3 protein: CASSPASIF
CDR3 DNA: TGTGCCAGCAGCCCCGCTTCAATCTTC

clone size: .
D gene: .
V gene: TRBV9
J gene: TRBJ1-1
CDR3 protein: CASSLEGGNTEAFF
CDR3 DNA: TGTGCCAGCAGCCTTGAGGGGGGGAACACTGAAGCTTTCTTT

clone size: .
D gene: .
V gene: TRBV7-2
J gene: TRBJ1-4
CDR3 protein: CASSLAGFEKLFF
CDR3 DNA: TGTGCCAGCAGCTTAGCAGGGTTTGAAAAACTGTTTTTT

clone size: .
D gene: TRBD2
V gene: TRBV5-6
J gene: TRBJ2-1
CDR3 protein: CASSLGPGTSPDEQFF
CDR3 DNA: TGTGCCAGCAGCTTGGGTCCCGGGACTAGTCCGGATGAGCAGTTCTTC

clone size: .
D gene: TRBD2
V gene: TRBV7-6
J gene: TRBJ2-1
CDR3 protein: CASSPEASGNDGEQFF
CDR3 DNA: TGTGCCAGCAGCCCCGAGGCTAGCGGGAACGACGGTGAGCAGTTCTTC

clone size: .
D gene: TRBD1
V gene: TRBV19
J gene: TRBJ2-7
CDR3 protein: CASSIGDSSYEQYF
CDR3 DNA: TGTGCCAGTAGTATAGGGGACAGTTCCTACGAGCAGTACTTC

clone size: .
D gene: TRBD2
V gene: TRBV27
J gene: TRBJ2-1
CDR3 protein: CASRAGTRAYNEQFF
CDR3 DNA: TGTGCCAGCAGAGCGGGGACGAGGGCCTACAATGAGCAGTTCTTC

clone size: .
D gene: .
V gene: TRBV7-9
J gene: TRBJ1-5
CDR3 protein: CASSAFRTGRNQPQHF
CDR3 DNA: TGTGCCAGCAGCGCCTTCCGGACGGGTCGCAATCAGCCCCAGCATTTT

clone size: .
D gene: TRBD2
V gene: TRBV2
J gene: TRBJ2-3
CDR3 protein: CASRSPSSGSLDTQYF
CDR3 DNA: TGTGCCAGCAGGAGCCCCTCGAGCGGGAGTTTAGATACGCAGTATTTT

clone size: once
D gene: .
V gene: TRBV5-1
J gene: TRBJ2-7
CDR3 protein: CASSLAEGGLSYEQYF
CDR3 DNA: TGCGCCAGCAGCTTGGCCGAAGGAGGGTTGTCCTACGAGCAGTACTTC

clone size: once
D gene: .
V gene: TRBV6-5
J gene: TRBJ1-5
CDR3 protein: CASRLASNQPQHF
CDR3 DNA: TGTGCCTCCCGACTTGCTAGCAATCAGCCCCAGCATTTT

clone size: once
D gene: .
V gene: TRBV28
J gene: TRBJ2-3
CDR3 protein: CASSFVGAPPQYF
CDR3 DNA: TGTGCCAGCAGTTTTGTGGGAGCGCCTCCTCAGTATTTT

clone size: .
D gene: .
V gene: TRBV5-4
J gene: TRBJ2-3
CDR3 protein: CAIHELTRTDTQYF
CDR3 DNA: TGTGCCATCCACGAACTAACTCGCACAGATACGCAGTATTTT

clone size: .
D gene: .
V gene: TRBV2
J gene: TRBJ1-2
CDR3 protein: CASQEVNYGYTF
CDR3 DNA: TGTGCCAGCCAGGAGGTTAACTATGGCTACACTTTC

clone size: .
D gene: .
V gene: TRBV4-3
J gene: TRBJ2-7
CDR3 protein: CASSQDWAPGTYEQYF
CDR3 DNA: TGCGCCAGCAGCCAAGATTGGGCCCCGGGGACCTACGAGCAGTACTTC

clone size: .
D gene: .
V gene: TRBV6-6
J gene: TRBJ2-3
CDR3 protein: CASSPLSGSTDTQYF
CDR3 DNA: TGTGCCAGCAGCCCGCTAAGCGGAAGCACAGATACGCAGTATTTT

clone size: once
D gene: .
V gene: TRBV5-6
J gene: TRBJ2-7
CDR3 protein: CASSTGVIYEQYF
CDR3 DNA: TGTGCCAGCAGCACGGGGGTTATCTACGAGCAGTACTTC

clone size: .
D gene: .
V gene: TRBV7-9
J gene: TRBJ2-4
CDR3 protein: CASSQSGLLAKNIQYF
CDR3 DNA: TGTGCCAGCAGCCAGAGCGGACTGCTAGCCAAAAACATTCAGTACTTC

clone size: .
D gene: .
V gene: TRBV25-1
J gene: TRBJ2-7
CDR3 protein: CASSDSTDYEQYF
CDR3 DNA: TGTGCCAGCAGTGACTCGACTGACTACGAGCAGTACTTC

clone size: .
D gene: TRBD2
V gene: TRBV5-5
J gene: TRBJ2-1
CDR3 protein: CASSLPQRENEQFF
CDR3 DNA: TGTGCCAGCAGCTTGCCTCAGCGGGAGAATGAGCAGTTCTTC

clone size: .
D gene: TRBD1
V gene: TRBV28
J gene: TRBJ2-7
CDR3 protein: CASSTQGSSYEQYF
CDR3 DNA: TGTGCCAGCAGTACACAGGGGAGCTCCTACGAGCAGTACTTC

clone size: .
D gene: .
V gene: TRBV2
J gene: TRBJ2-5
CDR3 protein: CARQREGGGETQYF
CDR3 DNA: TGTGCCAGGCAAAGGGAGGGGGGCGGAGAGACCCAGTACTTC

clone size: .
D gene: .
V gene: TRBV30
J gene: TRBJ2-1
CDR3 protein: CAWRAQSSYNEQFF
CDR3 DNA: TGTGCCTGGAGGGCCCAGAGCTCCTACAATGAGCAGTTCTTC

clone size: .
D gene: .
V gene: TRBV7-9
J gene: TRBJ2-1
CDR3 protein: CASSPLAYNEQFF
CDR3 DNA: TGTGCCAGCAGCCCCCTGGCGTACAATGAGCAGTTCTTC

clone size: .
D gene: .
V gene: TRBV6-1
J gene: TRBJ2-7
CDR3 protein: CASSEPAGSYEQYF
CDR3 DNA: TGTGCCAGCAGTGAACCGGCAGGGTCCTACGAGCAGTACTTC

clone size: .
D gene: .
V gene: TRBV7-9
J gene: TRBJ2-2
CDR3 protein: CASSPPMQSGELFF
CDR3 DNA: TGTGCCAGCAGCCCCCCTATGCAGAGCGGGGAGCTGTTTTTT

clone size: .
D gene: TRBD1
V gene: TRBV7-9
J gene: TRBJ1-5
CDR3 protein: CASSGTGRNQPQHF
CDR3 DNA: TGTGCCAGCAGTGGGACAGGGCGGAATCAGCCCCAGCATTTT

clone size: .
D gene: .
V gene: TRBV25-1
J gene: TRBJ1-1
CDR3 protein: CASKVGMNTEAFF
CDR3 DNA: TGTGCCAGTAAGGTGGGTATGAACACTGAAGCTTTCTTT

clone size: .
D gene: .
V gene: TRBV5-4
J gene: TRBJ2-7
CDR3 protein: CASSLYRRDYEQYF
CDR3 DNA: TGTGCCAGCAGCTTGTACCGCCGGGACTACGAGCAGTACTTC

clone size: .
D gene: TRBD1
V gene: TRBV19
J gene: TRBJ1-1
CDR3 protein: CATGTGWTEAFF
CDR3 DNA: TGTGCCACGGGGACAGGGTGGACTGAAGCTTTCTTT

clone size: .
D gene: TRBD2
V gene: TRBV7-8
J gene: TRBJ2-7
CDR3 protein: CASSVTSRYEQYF
CDR3 DNA: TGTGCCAGCAGTGTGACTAGCCGCTACGAGCAGTACTTC

clone size: .
D gene: .
V gene: TRBV6-1
J gene: TRBJ1-5
CDR3 protein: CASSEAPVGKSYQPQHF
CDR3 DNA: TGTGCCAGCAGTGAAGCCCCTGTCGGGAAAAGTTATCAGCCCCAGCATTTT

clone size: .
D gene: .
V gene: TRBV4-1
J gene: TRBJ2-2
CDR3 protein: CASSQVTGTGELFF
CDR3 DNA: TGCGCCAGCAGCCAAGTGACGGGAACCGGGGAGCTGTTTTTT

clone size: .
D gene: .
V gene: TRBV18
J gene: TRBJ2-2
CDR3 protein: CASSQRRRAAVWPRTGELFF
CDR3 DNA: TGTGCCAGCTCCCAGAGGAGGCGGGCAGCCGTGTGGCCTAGAACCGGGGAGCTGTTTTTT

clone size: .
D gene: .
V gene: TRBV25-1
J gene: TRBJ1-2
CDR3 protein: CASSEQELYYGYTF
CDR3 DNA: TGTGCCAGCAGTGAGCAGGAGTTGTACTATGGCTACACCTTC

clone size: .
D gene: .
V gene: TRBV5-4
J gene: TRBJ1-5
CDR3 protein: CASSLGQDSNQPQHF
CDR3 DNA: TGTGCCAGCAGCTTGGGACAGGATAGCAATCAGCCCCAGCATTTT

clone size: .
D gene: TRBD2
V gene: TRBV4-1
J gene: TRBJ2-2
CDR3 protein: CASSLEAGTNTGELFF
CDR3 DNA: TGCGCCAGCAGCCTCGAAGCGGGAACGAACACCGGGGAGCTGTTTTTT

clone size: .
D gene: TRBD1
V gene: TRBV7-9
J gene: TRBJ2-7
CDR3 protein: CASSRDRPYEQYF
CDR3 DNA: TGTGCCAGCAGCCGGGACAGGCCCTACGAGCAGTACTTC

clone size: .
D gene: .
V gene: TRBV5-6
J gene: TRBJ2-1
CDR3 protein: CASSLFLGDAVPYNEQFF
CDR3 DNA: TGTGCCAGCAGCTTGTTTTTGGGAGACGCGGTACCCTACAATGAGCAGTTCTTC

clone size: .
D gene: TRBD1
V gene: TRBV11-2
J gene: TRBJ2-1
CDR3 protein: CASSLMVVRGHYNEQFF
CDR3 DNA: TGTGCCAGCAGCTTAATGGTGGTCAGGGGGCACTACAATGAGCAGTTCTTC

clone size: .
D gene: .
V gene: TRBV7-9
J gene: TRBJ2-7
CDR3 protein: CASSPPGEPDEQYF
CDR3 DNA: TGTGCCAGCAGCCCCCCGGGGGAGCCAGACGAGCAGTACTTC

clone size: once
D gene: TRBD1
V gene: TRBV9
J gene: TRBJ2-7
CDR3 protein: CASSVGQGSGYEQYF
CDR3 DNA: TGTGCCAGCAGCGTTGGACAGGGTTCAGGCTACGAGCAGTACTTC

clone size: .
D gene: .
V gene: TRBV7-9
J gene: TRBJ2-3
CDR3 protein: CASTSSTDTQYF
CDR3 DNA: TGTGCCAGCACCTCTTCCACAGATACGCAGTATTTT

clone size: .
D gene: TRBD2
V gene: TRBV28
J gene: TRBJ2-7
CDR3 protein: CASSFRTSGYEQYF
CDR3 DNA: TGTGCCAGCAGTTTCCGGACTAGCGGCTACGAGCAGTACTTC

clone size: .
D gene: .
V gene: TRBV20-1
J gene: TRBJ1-5
CDR3 protein: CSAAPVPQHF
CDR3 DNA: TGCAGTGCTGCCCCGGTGCCCCAGCATTTT

clone size: .
D gene: .
V gene: TRBV7-9
J gene: TRBJ2-1
CDR3 protein: CASSGWTGGLAGGNEQFF
CDR3 DNA: TGTGCCAGCAGCGGGTGGACAGGTGGACTCGCCGGGGGTAATGAGCAGTTCTTC

clone size: .
D gene: TRBD2
V gene: TRBV4-1
J gene: TRBJ2-5
CDR3 protein: CASSQGTSGKAETQYF
CDR3 DNA: TGCGCCAGCAGCCAAGGTACTAGCGGGAAGGCAGAGACCCAGTACTTC

clone size: .
D gene: .
V gene: TRBV6-1
J gene: TRBJ2-7
CDR3 protein: CASSETWGGKDEQYF
CDR3 DNA: TGTGCCAGCAGCGAAACGTGGGGCGGGAAGGACGAGCAGTACTTC

clone size: .
D gene: .
V gene: TRBV27
J gene: TRBJ1-2
CDR3 protein: CASALGASSGYTF
CDR3 DNA: TGTGCCAGCGCTTTGGGGGCTTCAAGTGGCTACACCTTC

clone size: .
D gene: .
V gene: TRBV10-3
J gene: TRBJ2-7
CDR3 protein: CAIMGRTYEQYF
CDR3 DNA: TGTGCCATCATGGGCCGGACCTACGAGCAGTACTTC

clone size: .
D gene: TRBD2
V gene: TRBV27
J gene: TRBJ2-7
CDR3 protein: CAAFGASGEQYF
CDR3 DNA: TGTGCCGCGTTTGGGGCTAGCGGAGAGCAGTACTTC

clone size: .
D gene: .
V gene: TRBV19
J gene: TRBJ2-1
CDR3 protein: CASSVPGELYNEQFF
CDR3 DNA: TGTGCCAGTAGTGTTCCGGGAGAGCTTTACAATGAGCAGTTCTTC

clone size: .
D gene: TRBD2
V gene: TRBV14
J gene: TRBJ2-3
CDR3 protein: CASGGTSGSFWGTDTQYF
CDR3 DNA: TGTGCCAGCGGAGGGACTAGCGGGAGTTTTTGGGGCACAGATACGCAGTATTTT

clone size: .
D gene: .
V gene: TRBV9
J gene: TRBJ1-2
CDR3 protein: CASSAGRGGLYGYTF
CDR3 DNA: TGTGCCAGCAGCGCGGGGAGGGGAGGGCTCTATGGCTACACCTTC

clone size: .
D gene: .
V gene: TRBV19
J gene: TRBJ2-7
CDR3 protein: CASYGSPAYEQYF
CDR3 DNA: TGTGCCAGTTACGGTTCCCCCGCCTACGAGCAGTACTTC

clone size: .
D gene: .
V gene: TRBV19
J gene: TRBJ1-5
CDR3 protein: CASSTSPPGVGNQPQHF
CDR3 DNA: TGTGCCAGTAGTACCTCGCCCCCAGGGGTGGGCAATCAGCCCCAGCATTTT

clone size: .
D gene: .
V gene: TRBV15
J gene: TRBJ1-5
CDR3 protein: CATSNRAPNQPQHF
CDR3 DNA: TGTGCCACCAGCAACAGGGCTCCTAATCAGCCCCAGCATTTT